This entry features one T cell receptor beta chain sequence. Its target is unknown. PCR was performed using 60 Vbeta and 13 Jbeta primers. Method: immunoSEQ multiplex PCR; TCRdb's copy keeps in-frame clones and lacks some. Here the sample spans more than 140,000 clones, roughly 82% being singletons. This sample stems from a study of cytomegalovirus exposure and HLA in healthy donors. General study points: A few V segments could not be told apart, such as TRBV6-2 and TRBV6-3, and were left out.

Germline trimming cut 5 bases from V and 3 bases from J; bases unmatched to any gene: 4. The length of the CDR3 is 13 residues. Germline V gives CDR1 MDHEN, CDR2 SYDVKM. This receptor was identified in a man younger than 35 in good health and CMV-seropositive. The sample taken for sequencing was PBMCs. V is TRBV28 and J is TRBJ2-7, with TRBD2 matching 7 bases. CDR3: CASSPTSDYEQYF. The CDR3 bases are TGTGCCAGCAGTCCTACTAGCGACTACGAGCAGTACTTC.